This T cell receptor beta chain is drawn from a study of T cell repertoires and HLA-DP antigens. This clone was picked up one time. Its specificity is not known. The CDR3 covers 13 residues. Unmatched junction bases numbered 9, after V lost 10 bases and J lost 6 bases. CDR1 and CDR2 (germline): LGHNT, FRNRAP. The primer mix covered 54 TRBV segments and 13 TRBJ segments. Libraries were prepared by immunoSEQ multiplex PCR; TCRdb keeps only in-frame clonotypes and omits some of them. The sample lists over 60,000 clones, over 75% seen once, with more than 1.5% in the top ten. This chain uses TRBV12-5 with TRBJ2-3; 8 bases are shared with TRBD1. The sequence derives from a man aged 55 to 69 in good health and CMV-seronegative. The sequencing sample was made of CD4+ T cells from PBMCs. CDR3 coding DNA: TGTGCTACAGCCAGGGGGCTCGGGGATACGCAGTATTTT. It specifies CATARGLGDTQYF.